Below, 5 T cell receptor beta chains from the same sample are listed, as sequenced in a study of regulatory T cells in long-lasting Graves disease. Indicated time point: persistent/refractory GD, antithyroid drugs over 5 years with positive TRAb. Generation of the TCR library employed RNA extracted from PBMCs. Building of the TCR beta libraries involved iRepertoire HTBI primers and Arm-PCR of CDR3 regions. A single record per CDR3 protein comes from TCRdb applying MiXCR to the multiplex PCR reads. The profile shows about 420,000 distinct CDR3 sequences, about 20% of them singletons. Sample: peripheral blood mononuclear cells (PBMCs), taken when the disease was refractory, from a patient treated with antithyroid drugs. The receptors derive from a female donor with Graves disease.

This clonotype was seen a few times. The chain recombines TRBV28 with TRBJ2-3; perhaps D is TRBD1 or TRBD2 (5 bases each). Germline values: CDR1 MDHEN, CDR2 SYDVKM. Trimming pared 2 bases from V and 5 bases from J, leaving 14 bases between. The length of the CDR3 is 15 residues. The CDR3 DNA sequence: TGTGCCAGCAGTTTACCCCATAATGGGGGAGATACGCAGTATTTT. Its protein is CASSLPHNGGDTQYF.

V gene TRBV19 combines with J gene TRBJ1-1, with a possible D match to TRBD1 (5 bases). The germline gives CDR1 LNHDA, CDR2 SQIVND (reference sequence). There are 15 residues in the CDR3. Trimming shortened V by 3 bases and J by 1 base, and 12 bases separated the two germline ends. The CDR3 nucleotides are TGTGCCAGTAGTATTTTCCAGGGACCGAACACTGAAGCTTTCTTT. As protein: CASSIFQGPNTEAFF.

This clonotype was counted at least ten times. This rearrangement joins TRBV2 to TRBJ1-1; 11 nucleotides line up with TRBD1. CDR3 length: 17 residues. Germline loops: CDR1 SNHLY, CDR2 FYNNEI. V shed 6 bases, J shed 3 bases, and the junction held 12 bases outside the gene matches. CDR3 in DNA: TGTGCCAGCAGGGGGGACAGGGGGTCGCAGTGGGACACTGAAGCTTTCTTT. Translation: CASRGDRGSQWDTEAFF.

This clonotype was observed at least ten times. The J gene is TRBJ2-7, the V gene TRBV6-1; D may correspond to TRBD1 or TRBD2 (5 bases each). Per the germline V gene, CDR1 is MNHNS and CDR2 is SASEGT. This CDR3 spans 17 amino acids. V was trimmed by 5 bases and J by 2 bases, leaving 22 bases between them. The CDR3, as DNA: TGTGCCAGCAGTCCCCCGCTGAGAGGGGACCGAGCCTACGAGCAGTACTTC. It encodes CASSPPLRGDRAYEQYF.

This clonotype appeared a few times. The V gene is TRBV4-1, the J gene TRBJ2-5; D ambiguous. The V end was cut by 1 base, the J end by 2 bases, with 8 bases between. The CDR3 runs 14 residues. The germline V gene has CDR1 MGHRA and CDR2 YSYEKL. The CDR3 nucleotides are TGCGCCAGCAGCCAAGTTGCGGCTCAAGAGACCCAGTACTTC. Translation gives CASSQVAAQETQYF.